This entry concerns a single T cell receptor beta chain. Its specificity is unknown. The data belong to a study of shared clonotypes between healthy human individuals. Study-wide results and limits: Naive subsets typically showed greater estimated richness than memory subsets. Against clonotypes common to all four donors, non-shared ones had lower generation probabilities.

Sequenced by immunoSEQ multiplex PCR; TCRdb stores in-frame clones only, minus some. The data show 2.3 million or so clones, over 85% seen once. Trimming shortened V by 2 bases and J by 4 bases, and 12 bases separated the two germline ends. The CDR3 covers 14 residues. Germline CDR1 is KGHSH and CDR2 is LQKENI. The V gene is TRBV18, the J gene TRBJ2-7; D perhaps matches TRBD2 (6 bases). Sequencing used naive CD4+ T cells from PBMCs. Sample subset: CD45RA+ positively selected. This receptor was obtained from a man aged 18 to 29 in good health. Some clones in this sample may be carry-over from other donors' samples. CDR3 protein: CASSPSGSGYEQYF. In DNA form, the CDR3 reads TGTGCCAGCTCACCATCGGGTAGCGGATACGAGCAGTACTTC.